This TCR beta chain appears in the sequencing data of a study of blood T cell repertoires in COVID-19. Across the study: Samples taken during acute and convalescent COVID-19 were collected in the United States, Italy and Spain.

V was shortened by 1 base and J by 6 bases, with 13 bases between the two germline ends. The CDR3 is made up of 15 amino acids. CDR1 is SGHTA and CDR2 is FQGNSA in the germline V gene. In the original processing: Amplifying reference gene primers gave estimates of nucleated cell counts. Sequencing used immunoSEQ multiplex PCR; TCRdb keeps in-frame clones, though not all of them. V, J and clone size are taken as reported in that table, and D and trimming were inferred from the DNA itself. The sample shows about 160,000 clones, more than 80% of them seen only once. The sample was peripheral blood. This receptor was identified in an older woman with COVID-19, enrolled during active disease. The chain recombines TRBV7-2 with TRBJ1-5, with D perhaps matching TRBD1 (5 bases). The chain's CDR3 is CASSLGAGNAQPQHF. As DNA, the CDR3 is TGTGCCAGCAGCTTAGGGGCAGGGAACGCTCAGCCCCAGCATTTT.